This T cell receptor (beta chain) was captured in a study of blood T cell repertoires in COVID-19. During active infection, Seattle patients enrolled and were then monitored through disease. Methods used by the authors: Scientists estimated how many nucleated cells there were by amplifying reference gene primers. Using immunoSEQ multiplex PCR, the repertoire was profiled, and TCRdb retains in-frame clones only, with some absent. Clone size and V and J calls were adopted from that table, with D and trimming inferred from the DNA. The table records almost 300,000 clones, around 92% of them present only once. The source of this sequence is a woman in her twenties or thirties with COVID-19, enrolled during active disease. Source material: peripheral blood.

The CDR3 sequence: CASSSGGTGNEQFF. The CDR3 bases are TGTGCCAGCAGCAGCGGGGGGACGGGGAATGAGCAGTTCTTC. The J gene is TRBJ2-1, the V gene TRBV21-1; the D segment call TRBD2 is taken from the table without a DNA check. TRBV21-1 is marked as a pseudogene. There are 14 residues in the CDR3.